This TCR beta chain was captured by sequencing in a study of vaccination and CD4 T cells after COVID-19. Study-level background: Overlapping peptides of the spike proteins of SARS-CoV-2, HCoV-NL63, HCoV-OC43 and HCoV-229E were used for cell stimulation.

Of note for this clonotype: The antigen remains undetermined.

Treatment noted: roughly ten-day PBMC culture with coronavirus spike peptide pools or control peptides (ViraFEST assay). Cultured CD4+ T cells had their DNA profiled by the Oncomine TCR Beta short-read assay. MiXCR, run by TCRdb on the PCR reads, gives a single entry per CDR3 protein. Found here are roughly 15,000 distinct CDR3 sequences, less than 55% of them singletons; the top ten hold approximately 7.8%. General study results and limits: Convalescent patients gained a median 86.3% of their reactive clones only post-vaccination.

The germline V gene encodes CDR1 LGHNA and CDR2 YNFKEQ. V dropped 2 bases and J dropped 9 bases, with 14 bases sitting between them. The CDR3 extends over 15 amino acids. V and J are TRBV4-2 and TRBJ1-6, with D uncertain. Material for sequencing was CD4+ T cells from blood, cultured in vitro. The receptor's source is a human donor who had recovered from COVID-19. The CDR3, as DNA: TGTGCCAGCAGCCAAAGGACCCAGGTCTCTTCACCCCTCCACTTT. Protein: CASSQRTQVSSPLHF.